This entry describes one T cell receptor beta chain. Assignments of participants to cohorts depended upon their own reported clinical history. Original methodology: Counts of nucleated cells, estimated from reference gene primer amplification, were obtained. The data were produced by immunoSEQ multiplex PCR, yet TCRdb's version contains in-frame clones alone and is incomplete. Clone size and the V and J calls come from that table; the DNA yielded D and trimming. This sample has hundreds of thousands of clones, with around 88% found just once. The sample comes from a study of blood T cell repertoires in COVID-19. Whole-study context: The cDNA or gDNA used as material had been derived from T cells, B-cell-depleted T cells, or PBMCs.

Germline lookup yields CDR1 SGHNT and CDR2 YYREEE (reference sequence). Unmatched junction bases numbered 6, after V lost 4 bases and J lost 3 bases. CDR3 size: 14 residues. The origin of this receptor is a woman aged 50 to 60 who had recovered from COVID-19. The sample taken for sequencing was PBMCs or T cells enriched from blood (not recorded which). The rearrangement uses TRBV5-4 and TRBJ2-7; 8 nucleotides match TRBD1. CDR3 nucleotide sequence: TGTGCCAGCAGCCAAGGACAGGGTAGCTACGAGCAGTACTTC. Amino acid sequence: CASSQGQGSYEQYF.